The source of this TCR beta chain is a study of vaccination effects on CD4 cells after COVID-19. Study as a whole: Vaccination of participants consisted of two doses of either the BNT162b2 or mRNA-1273 vaccine. General study points: At late timepoints after vaccination, vaccine- and infection-induced clones shrank markedly.

The CDR3 has 15 amino acids. CDR1 MGHDK and CDR2 SYGVNS come from the germline V gene. The V gene lost 3 bases and the J gene lost 7 bases, with 15 bases spanning the gap. TCRdb's table, derived via immunoSEQ multiplex PCR, lists solely in-frame clones and lacks some. The table has about 73,000 clones, about 70% seen once. A remark on this clone: The target antigen is unknown.

ViraFEST assay sequencing came after antigen-specific CD4+ T cells were expanded with viral peptide pools. It was after approximately 10 days of culture that CD4+ T cells were isolated. Prior SARS-CoV-2 infection was absent in the vaccine recipients, as shown by negative nucleocapsid antibodies. IL-2 medium took the place of half the medium on both days 3 and 7. Specimen: CD4+ T cells from PBMCs cultured with HCoV-NL63 spike peptides, collected before COVID-19 vaccination. The gene calls are TRBV25-1 and TRBJ2-2; D may be TRBD1 or TRBD2 (5 bases each). The receptor was isolated from a human donor who received a COVID-19 vaccine. The CDR3 nucleotides are TGTGCCAGCAGTGACCTATCCGGGACCCTCGGGGAGCTGTTTTTT. Protein sequence: CASSDLSGTLGELFF.